The sequence of this T cell receptor (beta chain) was determined in a study of Graves' ophthalmopathy and Graves' hyperthyroidism (dated by TCRdb to the late 2010s). Regarding the study in general: Peripheral blood was collected at initial diagnosis, before any treatment. For independent validation, a separate cohort was made up of 18 hyperthyroidism patients plus 17 patients who later progressed from hyperthyroidism to ophthalmopathy. The 100 discovery patients were randomly divided into training and test sets at a 7:3 ratio. A discovery set of 100 patients (43 ophthalmopathy, 57 stable hyperthyroidism) was enrolled to explore V-J signatures distinguishing ophthalmopathy from hyperthyroidism. In over five hyperthyroidism patients, the T-cell repertoires found in thyroid tissue were compared with those found in blood. In total, 135 blood samples were TCR-sequenced: approximately 42 ophthalmopathy, 75 hyperthyroidism and approximately 17 hyperthyroidism-to-ophthalmopathy patients. Following sampling, methimazole starting at 30 mg daily was administered to hyperthyroidism patients, and high-dose intravenous methylprednisolone was administered to ophthalmopathy patients. The study used signatures of the TCR beta repertoire to tell Graves' ophthalmopathy apart from Graves' hyperthyroidism and to predict which patients would progress to ophthalmopathy. Findings and caveats that apply to the study as a whole: In validation, the model predicted ophthalmopathy progression with less than 71% sensitivity and approximately 78% specificity; about a dozen predicted patients were CT-confirmed with GO in a median of around 6.5 months. Sample size was not statistically predetermined, and group allocation was not concealed from the investigators. Most expanded thyroid clonotypes with a frequency above 0.001 also appeared in blood, which suggests that blood repertoires may reflect the immune response in the thyroid. Ophthalmopathy was separated from stable hyperthyroidism by the 13-signature model with just under 90% sensitivity and approximately 84% specificity in cross-validation and with 80%/75% in the test set.

The trim is 0 bases for V and 4 bases for J, with a gap of 16 bases between the germline ends. CDR1 SGHRS and CDR2 YFSETQ were looked up in the germline V gene. Measured from the cysteine to the phenylalanine, the CDR3 is 16 residues long. Only CDR3 DNA is held: 48 bases, read in frame from base 1. For repertoire sequencing, TCR beta CDR3 regions were amplified from RNA transcripts. The first round of RT-PCR was done with HTBI primers and the Qiagen OneStep RT-PCR kit, and was followed by a second round of multiplex PCR, then size selection and purification. Libraries were sequenced on an Illumina HiSeq2000 using paired-end 100 bp reads. The study's processing was this. Reads were processed with SOAPnuke, discarding reads with adapters, uncalled bases, mean Phred below 15, or no exact constant-primer or identifier match. COPE v1.2.5 was used to merge the high-quality paired reads. Unique nucleotide sequences were defined as clonotypes and aligned to IMGT TRB V, D and J references using MiTCR v1.1. Analysis was restricted to V-J combinations with a frequency above 0.0001, which covered about 99% of repertoires. For each V-J combination, a TCR clonal expansion and chaos score was defined as the ratio of F50 clonal expansion to chaos observed in the TCRdist matrix. Welch's t-statistics and random forest were used to narrow the features down to 13 V-J combinations, which were then fed into a naive Bayes classifier. Thyroid-blood repertoire similarity was quantified with the Morisita-Horn index. Starting from the raw public reads, TCRdb applied fastp trimming at Q25, assembled clones with MiXCR and retained in-frame beta chains. Rows with one shared CDR3 protein collapse into an entry with the most common genes and DNA. Clone size and V and J calls follow TCRdb, not the original study. In this sample the table shows 600,000 to 650,000 distinct CDR3 sequences, about a fifth of which occur a single time. The top ten constitute around 6.5% of the sample.

Hyperthyroidism was considered stable if no progression to ophthalmopathy occurred within 18 months of follow-up. Hyperthyroidism patients were newly diagnosed, with disease duration under 2 months, and aged 18 to 65 years. Anyone with other autoimmune diseases, uncontrolled infections, pregnancy or lactation was excluded from the study. Clinical symptoms, serum thyroxine, TRAb, thyroid ultrasound and orbital computed tomography formed the basis of the diagnosis. PBMCs were isolated from approximately 10 ml of fresh peripheral blood by Ficoll-Paque density gradient centrifugation. Total RNA was extracted with Trizol reagent and quality-checked on an Agilent 2100 Bioanalyzer. The sample holds a few counts of this clonotype. It lacks a known antigen. No much larger clone exists at a distance of one base, and base qualities are not known.

Specimen: peripheral blood. This clonotype originated in a woman between 18 and 30 years old with stable Graves' hyperthyroidism. Some clones in this sample may be carry-over from other donors' samples. Donor details come from another sample of the same person, matched by shared clones. The rearrangement joined TRBV5-1 to TRBJ2-5; D gene: possibly TRBD1, on 6 matching bases. The base sequence is TGCGCCAGCAGCTTGGGCCAGGGGACGATTTTAGAGACCCAGTACTTC. Its protein reads: CASSLGQGTILETQYF.